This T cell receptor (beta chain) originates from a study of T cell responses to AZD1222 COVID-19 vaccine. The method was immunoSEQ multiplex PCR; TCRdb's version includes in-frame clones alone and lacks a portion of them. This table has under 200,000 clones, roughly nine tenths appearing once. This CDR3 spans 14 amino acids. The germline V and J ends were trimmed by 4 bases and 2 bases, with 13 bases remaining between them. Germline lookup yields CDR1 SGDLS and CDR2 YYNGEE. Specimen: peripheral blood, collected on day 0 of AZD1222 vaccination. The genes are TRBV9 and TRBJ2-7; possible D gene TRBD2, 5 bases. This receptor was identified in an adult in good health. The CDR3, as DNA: TGTGCCAGCAGCTTATTGGGGAGCCCCTACGAGCAGTACTTC. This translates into CASSLLGSPYEQYF.